The next 14 T cell receptor beta chains were all read from a single sample in a study of T cell responses to AZD1222 COVID-19 vaccine. Measured with immunoSEQ multiplex PCR; TCRdb has only the in-frame clones, and not every one. The sample holds 90,000 to 120,000 clones, 87% seen once. Sequenced here: peripheral blood, sampled on day 0 of AZD1222 vaccination. Every receptor here comes from an adult in good health.

This clone has more than one count but fewer than ten. The genes are TRBV18 and TRBJ1-1; D gene ambiguous. Per germline, CDR1 KGHSH and CDR2 LQKENI. Trimming removed 1 base at V and 2 bases at J, with 5 bases between. This CDR3 has 13 amino acids. In DNA form, the CDR3 reads TGTGCCAGCTCACCACTAGCTAACACTGAAGCTTTCTTT. Amino acid sequence: CASSPLANTEAFF.

This chain's CDR3 is CASSIPGQGVGETQYF. CDR3 in DNA: TGTGCCAGTAGTATACCGGGACAGGGGGTGGGAGAGACCCAGTACTTC. This sequence joins TRBV19 and TRBJ2-5; 11 nucleotides line up with TRBD1. The CDR3 is 16 amino acids. Germline loops: CDR1 LNHDA, CDR2 SQIVND (reference sequence). After removal of 2 bases from V and 4 bases from J, the junction contained 6 bases not matched to a gene.

The V and J genes are TRBV7-2 and TRBJ1-5; D unclear. The V and J ends lost 1 base and 4 bases respectively, with 8 bases between them. Germline CDR1 reads SGHTA; CDR2 reads FQGNSA. CDR3 size: 14 residues. The CDR3 loop reads CASSLVPGNQPQHF. Here the CDR3 DNA reads TGTGCCAGCAGCTTAGTTCCGGGGAATCAGCCCCAGCATTTT.

V is TRBV27 and J is TRBJ1-6; a weak D match, TRBD1 (6 bases). Germline CDR1 is MNHEY and CDR2 is SMNVEV (reference sequence). The CDR3 loop spans 13 amino acids. Deletions cut 4 bases from V and 8 bases from J, with 9 bases between. The CDR3 here is CASSSDSYSPLHF. The CDR3 DNA sequence: TGTGCCAGCAGTTCGGACAGTTATTCACCCCTCCACTTT.

This clone turned up a few times. The genes are TRBV12-3 or TRBV12-4 and TRBJ1-5, with D possibly being TRBD1 (5 bases). Trimming pared 2 bases from V and 6 bases from J, leaving 8 bases between. The CDR3 runs 13 residues. CDR3 sequence: CASSLTGGQPQHF. For the CDR3, the DNA is TGTGCCAGCAGTTTAACCGGGGGTCAGCCCCAGCATTTT.

V and J are TRBV30 and TRBJ1-1; 7 bases are shared with TRBD1. This CDR3 is built from 15 residues. Trimming cost V 5 bases and J 0 bases; bases outside gene matches: 9. Looked up from germline, CDR1 is GTSNPN and CDR2 is SVGIG (reference sequence). The DNA of the CDR3 is TGTGCCTGGGCGGACAGGAGGGGTATGAACACTGAAGCTTTCTTT. It specifies CAWADRRGMNTEAFF.

This clone was seen a few times. The V gene is TRBV3-1 (or the pseudogene TRBV3-2), the J gene TRBJ2-7, with D unclear. Germline CDR1 is LGHDT and CDR2 is YNNKEL (reference sequence). V was cut by 0 bases and J by 2 bases, with 14 bases left in between. This CDR3 contains 16 residues. The CDR3 reads CASSQEGLTPTYEQYF. CDR3 DNA sequence: TGTGCCAGCAGCCAAGAAGGGCTTACACCAACCTACGAGCAGTACTTC.

The CDR3 region is CASSAPTRGDRYGYTF. The CDR3 nucleotides read TGTGCCAGCAGCGCCCCCACGAGGGGTGATCGCTATGGCTACACCTTC. The chain combines TRBV9 with TRBJ1-2; TRBD1 might be the D (5 bases). Germline CDR1 and CDR2: SGDLS and YYNGEE. The ends were cut back, 3 bases at V and 4 bases at J, with 19 bases in the middle. This CDR3 is built from 16 residues.

The V gene is TRBV5-4, the J gene TRBJ2-5; TRBD2 agrees at 9 bases. Unmatched junction bases numbered 11, after V lost 4 bases and J lost 4 bases. The CDR3 runs to 16 residues. Germline CDR1 reads SGHNT; CDR2 reads YYREEE (reference sequence). The CDR3 sequence is CASSPFGGRASETQYF. The CDR3 DNA reads as TGTGCCAGCAGCCCTTTCGGCGGGAGGGCCTCAGAGACCCAGTACTTC.

The V and J genes are TRBV28 and TRBJ2-5; 7 bases agree with TRBD2. The V and J ends lost 7 bases and 1 base, in that order; junction bases with no gene match: 18. The CDR3 is 18 residues long. CDR1 and CDR2 (germline): MDHEN, SYDVKM. The CDR3 DNA reads as TGTGCCAGCACCGACGTGATAGGCACGACTAGCATCCAAGAGACCCAGTACTTC. The encoded protein is CASTDVIGTTSIQETQYF.

The chain couples TRBV3-1 (or the pseudogene TRBV3-2) to TRBJ2-2, with 9 bases identical to TRBD1. V lost 6 bases, J lost 6 bases, and 8 bases stayed unmatched. CDR1 LGHDT and CDR2 YNNKEL come from the germline V gene (reference sequence). The length of the CDR3 is 15 residues. This CDR3 is CASRHRDRAPGELFF. CDR3 DNA sequence: TGTGCCAGCAGACACCGGGACAGGGCCCCCGGGGAGCTGTTTTTT.

The chain has TRBV10-3 and TRBJ1-1, with a weak D call TRBD1 (5 bases). CDR3 length: 15 amino acids. The germline V and J ends were trimmed by 0 bases and 0 bases, with 8 bases remaining between them. CDR1 is ENHRY and CDR2 is SYGVKD in the germline V gene. CDR3 nucleotide sequence: TGTGCCATCAGTGAGTCTGCAGGGATGAACACTGAAGCTTTCTTT. Amino acids: CAISESAGMNTEAFF.

The V call is TRBV24-1, the J call TRBJ2-7, with D possibly being TRBD1 or TRBD2 (6 bases each). The germline CDR1 and CDR2 sequences are KGHDR and SFDVKD. This CDR3 is built from 15 residues. V was cut by 6 bases and J by 4 bases, with 18 bases left in between. The DNA for the CDR3 is TGTGCCACCAGTCCCTCCGTGGGGGGCTTATACGAGCAGTACTTC. Translation gives CATSPSVGGLYEQYF.

The chain has TRBV9 and TRBJ1-1, with 8 bases aligning to TRBD1. Looked up from germline, CDR1 is SGDLS and CDR2 is YYNGEE. This CDR3 is built from 16 residues. V dropped 0 bases and J dropped 2; count of bases not matched to a gene: 6. CDR3 loop: CASSVGQGAYNTEAFF. CDR3 bases: TGTGCCAGCAGCGTAGGTCAGGGGGCGTACAACACTGAAGCTTTCTTT.